This TCR beta chain originates from a study of cytomegalovirus exposure and HLA in healthy donors (dated by TCRdb to about 2017). For the wider study: According to an earlier analysis of several hundred of the donors, roughly 180 million T cells yielded 117 million unique TCR beta sequences and around 280 Gb of sequence data. Class I and class II HLA loci were covered by the typing at four-digit resolution. Donor age, sex, ethnicity and CMV serostatus were compiled alongside the repertoire data. An earlier analysis of 587 of the donors applied high-throughput TCR beta sequencing to assess whether each TCR beta V gene segment acted as functional or pseudogenic. The study was designed to test whether signatures of past pathogen exposure could be identified by cataloging public T cell receptors. In a later analysis, previously published TCR beta repertoires from roughly 710 donors were re-analyzed and high-resolution HLA genotyping was added so that TCR occurrence patterns could be studied. A later genetic analysis took genome-wide SNP genotypes for about 55% of the roughly 700 donors and used that subset as a discovery cohort. The genetic ancestry cluster associated with self-reported Caucasian donors included 70% to 85% of the roughly 400 genotyped donors. The study combined high-throughput TCR immunosequencing, statistical association of individual TCRs with disease status, and machine learning to predict cytomegalovirus infection status. Because of strong linkage in the cohort, roughly five DR-DQ haplotypes were treated as single units for association and clustering. Approximately 310 gigabases of sequencing data and around 88 million unique TCR sequences made up an early release that covered 500 to 700 HLA-typed donors. Typing coverage differed by locus: A, B, C, DRB1 and DQB1 were typed in roughly 620-630 donors, DQA1 in 500 to 550, DPA1 in 600 to 610, and DPB1 in 450 to 480. The study used immunosequencing to profile the T cell repertoires of more than 650 subjects and linked those repertoires to cytomegalovirus serostatus. Every repertoire in the discovery cohort had been generated on one and the same sequencing platform. On average, roughly 200,000 unique TCR beta nucleotide sequences were sequenced per donor among 350 to 400 genotyped donors of the cohort, with 15% to 20% of those sequences being non-productive. In addition to the first cohort of 666 subjects, a separate validation cohort of 120 different subjects was used. Rather than using new phenotypic data, the later analysis identified candidate immune exposures from TCR beta sequences and from how often those sequences occurred across donors. Broad study findings and their caveats: CMV serostatus was the only immune exposure information available for the cohort. A further reported finding was that TCR beta sequences accurately predicted the HLA-A and HLA-B alleles for most subjects in the first cohort. Correlated functional status among segregating V segments might reflect linkage disequilibrium, but an unknown experimental factor could not be ruled out. The classifier was reported to diagnose cytomegalovirus status with high specificity and sensitivity in both the original and validation cohorts. Because the 87-base-pair reads could not distinguish some IMGT-functional V segments, including TRBV6-2 and TRBV6-3, those segments were excluded. Because HLA typing was missing for some donors at each locus, association tests included only the typed subset. A later analysis found that TCR association rates varied across HLA loci, with DRB1 alleles showing the most associated TCRs and HLA-C alleles the fewest. Strong co-occurrence of HLA alleles, especially DR and DQ, made assigning TCR associations to individual alleles difficult. In a later analysis, around 17,000 TCR beta sequences were associated with specific HLA alleles at a false discovery rate of 0.05. Because counts were too low, some 17 rarely observed V segments, including chromosome 9 orphons, were left out of the earlier analysis of over 550 of the donors. In a later analysis, several top co-occurrence clusters were reported to appear linked to parvovirus B19, influenza, CMV and Epstein-Barr virus. A cluster of highly shared sequence variants was judged likely to represent a technical artifact of the sequencing pipeline. The cohort was sequenced for TCR beta chains only, and without alpha or paired-chain data the features that could be detected were limited. While some public TCRs were present in many individuals, most TCR sequences turned up only very rarely across donors. Broadly in line with IMGT annotations, most TCR beta V segments showed up in productive rearrangements about 90% or about 30% of the time in an earlier analysis of about 500 of the donors. A few of the identified cytomegalovirus-associated TCR beta chains were confirmed in vitro to be specific for cytomegalovirus antigens. An association between a missense DCLRE1C variant and V-gene and J-gene trimming of TCR beta chains was found in a later genetic analysis and replicated in an independent cohort. The presence/absence analyses assumed that sequencing depth was roughly uniform across donors, and that assumption may not be true. The study listed approximately 150 TCR beta chains as associated with cytomegalovirus. Compared with equally common non-associated chains, HLA-associated TCR beta chains in a later analysis were more clonally expanded and had lower generation probabilities. According to a later genetic analysis, donors in an Asian-associated ancestry cluster had fewer N-insertions in productive TCRs than the approximately 630-donor mean. It was suggested by the authors that the approach could potentially be generalized to other disease states and immunological phenotypes. In a later analysis, most CMV-associated TCR beta chains were found to appear HLA-restricted, with HLA associations seemingly driven largely by CMV exposure.

Comment on this clone: Its binding antigen is unknown. Per-base quality was not reported, and no clone a single base away is much larger than it.

In total, 630 or so healthy bone marrow donors made up the cohort. Cohort members were all nominally healthy when sampled, although unrecorded immune exposures were likely present. The donor was CMV seronegative and was included in the group of 352 seronegative cohort members. A peripheral blood sample was collected from each donor, and TCR beta sequencing was performed on peripheral blood mononuclear cells. The Qiagen DNeasy Blood Extraction Kit was used to extract genomic DNA from the blood cell samples. The CDR3 spans 15 residues, from the cysteine through the phenylalanine. Only the CDR3 part of the read is kept: 45 bases, read in frame from the first base. The germline V gene (reference sequence) specifies GTSNPN as CDR1 and SVGIG as CDR2. V is shortened by 3 bases, J by 6 bases, and the region joining them spans 18 bases. To prepare the library, the immunoSEQ multiplex PCR assay was applied. The multiplex PCR relied on a mix of 60 forward primers for TCR Vbeta segments and 13 reverse primers for TCR Jbeta segments. Amplification of the CDR3 region of rearranged TCR beta genes was performed with a multiplex PCR assay on genomic DNA. Amplified TCR beta libraries were sequenced as 87-base-pair reads on the Illumina HiSeq System. For the original study's pipeline: In a later analysis, tens of millions of unique TCR beta chains were counted across the 690 or so repertoires, and roughly 9.9 million of these chains were shared by at least two donors. Raw reads were error-corrected and collapsed into unique sequences by a nearest-neighbor algorithm in which closely related sequences were merged to remove PCR and sequencing errors. CDR3 sequences were aligned to IMGT reference sequences to assign V, D and J gene segments. For a sequence to be retained, a match of at least six nucleotides to both a V gene segment and a J gene segment was required. A rearrangement counted as productive if the CDR3 had no stop codons and remained in frame with V and J, and every other rearrangement counted as non-productive. Following IMGT convention, CDR3 was defined as the stretch from the second conserved V-encoded cysteine up to the conserved J-encoded phenylalanine. The earlier analysis of some 550 of the donors excluded any sequence lacking an unambiguous match to a single V gene segment. In an earlier analysis of roughly 600 of the donors, a V segment was called functional when productive rearrangements were above 56.7%, and segregating when the standard deviation between donors exceeded 5%. A statistical classification framework was built to diagnose cytomegalovirus status from the catalog of TCR beta chain sequences. In a later analysis, TCR nucleotide sequences were compared against IMGT/GENE-DB human TR gene sequences so that V and J genes could be assigned. In a later analysis, CDR3 sequences and most-parsimonious VDJ recombination scenarios were assigned using the TCRdist pipeline. In a later analysis, each TCR beta chain was defined by its CDR3 amino acid sequence together with its V-gene family, and reads without a unique V-gene family were excluded. A later analysis removed 592 highly shared, low-generation-probability nucleotide sequences to deal with suspected cross-contamination and a sequencing artifact. For each public chain, a later analysis derived a clonal expansion index from normalized ranks of inferred template counts within each repertoire. A later analysis computed generation probabilities with a VDJ recombination model fitted to out-of-frame rearrangements, and checked the results against IGoR. A later analysis scored TCR-TCR, TCR-HLA and TCR-CMV co-occurrence with hypergeometric tests, applying a repertoire-size bias correction to TCR pairs. In a later analysis, false discovery rates were estimated by permuting HLA or CMV assignments 20 times. In a later analysis, co-occurring TCRs were grouped with DBSCAN, and TCRdist sequence similarity was added when clustering was performed within HLA-allele-positive subsets. Repertoires with fewer than 30,000 or more than 120,000 public chains, plus five repertoires with anomalous nucleotide sharing, were excluded from co-occurrence clustering. Drawn from immuneACCESS, this table holds only the in-frame rearrangements with V and J called that TCRdb kept. Clones are partly lost; checked studies trace under half to an unresolved V gene and leave the rest unexplained. Clone size and V and J calls were adopted from that table, with D and trimming inferred from the DNA. Across this sample there are 130,000 or so clones, with around three quarters seen only once. 5.3% of the sample comes from the top ten.

The TCR comes from a young man in good health and CMV-seronegative. The V and J segments used are TRBV30 and TRBJ1-5; TRBD1 might be the D gene, on 5 matching bases. The sample taken for sequencing was PBMCs. The nucleotide sequence reads as follows: TGTGCCTGGAGCCCCCAGGGTAGGGTCCCTCAGCCCCAGCATTTT. It encodes CAWSPQGRVPQPQHF.